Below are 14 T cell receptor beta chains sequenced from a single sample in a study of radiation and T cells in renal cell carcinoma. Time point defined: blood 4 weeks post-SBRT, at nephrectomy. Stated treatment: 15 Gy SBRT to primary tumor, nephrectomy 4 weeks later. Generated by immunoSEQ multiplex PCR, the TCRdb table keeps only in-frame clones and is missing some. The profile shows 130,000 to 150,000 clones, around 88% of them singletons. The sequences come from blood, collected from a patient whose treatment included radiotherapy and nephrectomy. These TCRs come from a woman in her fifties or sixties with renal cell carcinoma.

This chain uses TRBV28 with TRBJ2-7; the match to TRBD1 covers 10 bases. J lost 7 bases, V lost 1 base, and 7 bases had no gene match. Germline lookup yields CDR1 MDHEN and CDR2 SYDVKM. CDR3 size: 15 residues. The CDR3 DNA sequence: TGTGCCAGCAGTTTATTGGGACAGGGGACCGGAGAGCAGTACTTC. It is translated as CASSLLGQGTGEQYF.

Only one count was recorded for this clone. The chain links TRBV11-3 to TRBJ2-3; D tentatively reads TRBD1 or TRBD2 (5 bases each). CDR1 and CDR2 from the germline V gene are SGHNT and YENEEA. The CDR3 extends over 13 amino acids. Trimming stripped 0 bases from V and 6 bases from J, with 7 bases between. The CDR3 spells CASSLDREDTQYF. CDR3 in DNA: TGTGCCAGCAGCTTAGACAGGGAGGATACGCAGTATTTT. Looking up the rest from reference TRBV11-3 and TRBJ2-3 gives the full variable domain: EAGVVQSPRYKIIEKKQPVAFWCNPISGHNTLYWYLQNLGQGPELLIRYENEEAVDDSQLPKDRFSAERLKGVDSTLKIQPAELGDSAVYLCASSLDREDTQYFGPGTRLTVL.

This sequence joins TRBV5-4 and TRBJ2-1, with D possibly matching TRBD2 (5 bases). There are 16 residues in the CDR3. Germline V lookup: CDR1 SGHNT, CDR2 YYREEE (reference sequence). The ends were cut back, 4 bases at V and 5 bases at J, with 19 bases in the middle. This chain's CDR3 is CASSRGWGAENNEQFF. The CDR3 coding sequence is TGTGCCAGCAGCCGAGGTTGGGGAGCGGAAAACAATGAGCAGTTCTTC.

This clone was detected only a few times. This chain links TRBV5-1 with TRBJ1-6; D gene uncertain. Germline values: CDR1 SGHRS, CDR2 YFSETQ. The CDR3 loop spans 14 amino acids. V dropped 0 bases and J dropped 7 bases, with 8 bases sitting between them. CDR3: CASSLDFSNSPLHF. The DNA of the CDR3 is TGCGCCAGCAGCTTGGATTTTTCGAATTCACCCCTCCACTTT.

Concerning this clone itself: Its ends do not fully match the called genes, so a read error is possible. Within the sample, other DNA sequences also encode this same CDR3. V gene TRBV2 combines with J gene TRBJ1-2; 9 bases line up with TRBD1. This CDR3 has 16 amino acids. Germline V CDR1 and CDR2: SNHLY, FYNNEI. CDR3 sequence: CASRLGQGRTNYGYTF. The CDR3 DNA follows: TGTGCCAGCAGGCTAGGACAGGGGCGCACAAACTATGGCTACACCTTT.

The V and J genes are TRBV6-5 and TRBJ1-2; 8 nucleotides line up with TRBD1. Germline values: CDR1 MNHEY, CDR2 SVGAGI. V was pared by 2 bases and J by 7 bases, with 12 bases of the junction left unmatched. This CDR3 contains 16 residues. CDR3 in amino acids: CASSYTKGQGASGYTF. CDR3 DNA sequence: TGTGCCAGCAGTTACACGAAGGGGCAGGGGGCAAGTGGCTACACCTTC.

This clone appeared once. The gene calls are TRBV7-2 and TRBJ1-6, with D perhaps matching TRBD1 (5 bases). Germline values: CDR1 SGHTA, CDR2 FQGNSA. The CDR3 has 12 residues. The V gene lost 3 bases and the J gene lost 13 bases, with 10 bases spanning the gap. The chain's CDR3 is CASSLAGLPLHF. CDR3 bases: TGTGCCAGCAGCTTGGCAGGGTTGCCCCTCCACTTT. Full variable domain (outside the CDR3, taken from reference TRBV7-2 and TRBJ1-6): GAGVSQSPSNKVTEKGKDVELRCDPISGHTALYWYRQSLGQGLEFLIYFQGNSAPDKSGLPSDRFSAERTGGSVSTLTIQRTQQEDSAVYLCASSLAGLPLHFGNGTRLTVT.

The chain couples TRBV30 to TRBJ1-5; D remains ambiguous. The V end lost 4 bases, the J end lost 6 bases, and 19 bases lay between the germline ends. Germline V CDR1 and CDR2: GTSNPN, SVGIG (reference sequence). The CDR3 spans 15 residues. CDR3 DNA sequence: TGTGCCTGGAATCTGGGCAGGAGCGTCGGTCAGCCCCAGCATTTT. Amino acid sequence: CAWNLGRSVGQPQHF.

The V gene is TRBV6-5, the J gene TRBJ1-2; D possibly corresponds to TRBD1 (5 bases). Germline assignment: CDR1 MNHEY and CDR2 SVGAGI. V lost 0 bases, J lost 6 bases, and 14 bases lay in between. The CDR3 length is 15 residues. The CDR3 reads CASSYSVDIGDGYTF. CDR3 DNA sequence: TGTGCCAGCAGTTACTCGGTGGACATTGGGGATGGCTACACCTTC.

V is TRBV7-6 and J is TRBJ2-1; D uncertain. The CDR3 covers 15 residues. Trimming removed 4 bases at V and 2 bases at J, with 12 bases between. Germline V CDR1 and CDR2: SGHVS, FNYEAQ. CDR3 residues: CASSSSPGPYNEQFF. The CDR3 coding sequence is TGTGCCAGCAGCTCAAGCCCAGGCCCCTACAATGAGCAGTTCTTC.

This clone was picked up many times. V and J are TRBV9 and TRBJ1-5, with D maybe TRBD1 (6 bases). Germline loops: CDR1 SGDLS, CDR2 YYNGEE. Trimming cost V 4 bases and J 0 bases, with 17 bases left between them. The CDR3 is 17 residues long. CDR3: CASSIPLQGPSNQPQHF. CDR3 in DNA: TGTGCCAGCAGCATCCCTCTACAGGGACCTAGCAATCAGCCCCAGCATTTT. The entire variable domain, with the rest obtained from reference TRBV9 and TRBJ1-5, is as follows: DSGVTQTPKHLITATGQRVTLRCSPRSGDLSVYWYQQSLDQGLQFLIQYYNGEERAKGNILERFSAQQFPDLHSELNLSSLELGDSALYFCASSIPLQGPSNQPQHFGDGTRLSIL.

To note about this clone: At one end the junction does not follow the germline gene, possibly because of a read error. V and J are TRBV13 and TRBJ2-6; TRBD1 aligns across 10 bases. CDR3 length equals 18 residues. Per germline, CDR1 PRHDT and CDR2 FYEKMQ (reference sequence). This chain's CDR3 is CASSLGTGVSSGANVLTF. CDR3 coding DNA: TGTGCCAGCAGCCTAGGGACAGGGGTGAGCTCTGGGGCCAACGTCCTGACTTTC.

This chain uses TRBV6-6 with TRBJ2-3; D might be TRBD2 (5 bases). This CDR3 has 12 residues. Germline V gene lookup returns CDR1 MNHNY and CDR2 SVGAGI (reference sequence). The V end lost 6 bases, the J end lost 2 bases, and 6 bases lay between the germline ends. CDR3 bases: TGTGCCAGCAGGGACTCCACAGATACGCAGTATTTT. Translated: CASRDSTDTQYF.

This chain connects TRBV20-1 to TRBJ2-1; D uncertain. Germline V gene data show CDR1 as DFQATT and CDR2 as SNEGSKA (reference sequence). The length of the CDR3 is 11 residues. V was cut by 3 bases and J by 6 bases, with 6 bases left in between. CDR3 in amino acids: CSASSINEQFF. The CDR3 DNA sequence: TGCAGTGCTAGTTCGATCAATGAGCAGTTCTTC.